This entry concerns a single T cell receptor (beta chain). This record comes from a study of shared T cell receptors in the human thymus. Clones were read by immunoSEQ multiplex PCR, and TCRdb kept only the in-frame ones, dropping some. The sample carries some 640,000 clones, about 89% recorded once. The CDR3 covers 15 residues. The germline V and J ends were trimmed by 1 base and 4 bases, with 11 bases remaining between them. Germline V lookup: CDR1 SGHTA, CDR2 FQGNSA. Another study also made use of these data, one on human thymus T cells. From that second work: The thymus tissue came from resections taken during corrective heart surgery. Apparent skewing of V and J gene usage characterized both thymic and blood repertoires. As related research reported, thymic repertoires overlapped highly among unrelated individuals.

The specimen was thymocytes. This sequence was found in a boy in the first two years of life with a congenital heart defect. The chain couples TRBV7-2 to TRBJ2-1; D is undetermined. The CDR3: CASSLGQRRYNEQFF. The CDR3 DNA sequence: TGTGCCAGCAGCTTAGGTCAGCGACGATACAATGAGCAGTTCTTC.